The 31 T cell receptor beta chains below were found in one sample sequenced in a study of T cell responses to AZD1222 COVID-19 vaccine. TCRdb keeps only in-frame clones here, not all; method: immunoSEQ multiplex PCR. The top ten clones hold 1.5% to 2% of a sample with under 150,000 clones, roughly 88% of them seen once. The sequenced sample was peripheral blood, obtained 28 days after the second AZD1222 dose. The receptors derive from an adult who received the AZD1222 COVID-19 vaccine.

The rearrangement links TRBV6-5 to TRBJ2-1; D remains ambiguous. This CDR3 has 12 amino acids. The V end lost 10 bases, the J end lost 6 bases, and 13 bases lay between the germline ends. Germline V gene lookup returns CDR1 MNHEY and CDR2 SVGAGI. The DNA of the CDR3 is TGTGCCACTTTCTCTTTAGCCAATGAGCAGTTCTTC. This codes for CATFSLANEQFF.

This rearrangement joins TRBV29-1 to TRBJ1-5; TRBD1 might be the D (6 bases). Germline V lookup: CDR1 SQVTM, CDR2 ANQGSEA. V lost 7 bases and J lost 4, with 17 bases in between. This CDR3 region has 14 residues. The CDR3 DNA reads TGCAGCGAAGGGGGTAGAGAGGGTAATCAGCCCCAGCATTTT. It is translated as CSEGGREGNQPQHF.

The CDR3 nucleotides are TGTGCCTGGACCCCAGACAGGGGTCGGCTAGCTTTCTTT. This sequence encodes CAWTPDRGRLAFF. This chain uses TRBV30 with TRBJ1-1, with 8 bases matching TRBD1. Germline trimming cut 4 bases from V and 10 bases from J; bases unmatched to any gene: 11. Germline values: CDR1 GTSNPN, CDR2 SVGIG (reference sequence). This CDR3 contains 13 residues. Looking up the rest from reference TRBV30 and TRBJ1-1 gives the full variable domain: SQTIHQWPATLVQPVGSPLSLECTVEGTSNPNLYWYRQAAGRGLQLLFYSVGIGQISSEVPQNLSASRPQDRQFILSSKKLLLSDSGFYLCAWTPDRGRLAFFGQGTRLTVV.

The chain couples TRBV4-3 to TRBJ1-2; 8 nucleotides match TRBD1. This CDR3 has 15 amino acids. V shed 4 bases and J 3 bases; nucleotides not matched to a gene: 7. Looked up from germline, CDR1 is LGHNA and CDR2 is YSLEER. The CDR3 DNA follows: TGCGCCAGCAGCCGATTACAGGGGGTCGACTATGGCTACACCTTC. This encodes CASSRLQGVDYGYTF.

This clone has a handful of counts. The chain joins TRBV3-1 (or the pseudogene TRBV3-2) to TRBJ1-2, with D maybe TRBD1 (5 bases). Germline V gives CDR1 LGHDT, CDR2 YNNKEL (reference sequence). V was pared by 5 bases and J by 7 bases, with 14 bases between. The CDR3 is 13 amino acids. This CDR3 reads CASSSTQGTGYTF. The CDR3 nucleotides read TGTGCCAGCAGCTCGACCCAGGGTACTGGCTACACCTTC.

V usage is TRBV19 and J usage is TRBJ2-7, with 11 positions matching TRBD2. This CDR3 is built from 15 residues. Trimming at V came to 5 bases and at J to 4 bases, leaving 7 bases not matched to a gene. Germline V gene data show CDR1 as LNHDA and CDR2 as SQIVND (reference sequence). DNA for the CDR3: TGTGCCAGTAGTCGCACTAGCGGGAGTCGGTACGAGCAGTACTTC. This sequence encodes CASSRTSGSRYEQYF.

The V gene is TRBV7-8, the J gene TRBJ1-1, with unresolved D. Deletions cut 6 bases from V and 0 bases from J, with 17 bases between. The CDR3 consists of 16 residues. Germline V gives CDR1 SGHVS, CDR2 FQNEAQ. DNA of the CDR3: TGTGCCAGCAGTCCCCTCGTGGGGAGCGTGAACACTGAAGCTTTCTTT. As protein: CASSPLVGSVNTEAFF.

This clone was counted a single time. This chain links TRBV5-6 with TRBJ1-4; possible D gene TRBD1, 6 bases. Trimming shortened V by 5 bases and J by 5 bases, and 22 bases separated the two germline ends. CDR1 SGHDT and CDR2 YYEEEE come from the germline V gene. The length of the CDR3 is 17 residues. As DNA, the CDR3 is TGTGCCAGCAGTTATACAGGGATCGGGATTCAAAATGAAAAACTGTTTTTT. As protein: CASSYTGIGIQNEKLFF.

The V and J genes are TRBV12-3 or TRBV12-4 and TRBJ2-1; D might be TRBD2 (5 bases). This CDR3 has 13 amino acids. The ends were cut back, 5 bases at V and 8 bases at J, with 13 bases in the middle. This CDR3 reads CASSEEGFHEQFF. The CDR3 region has the DNA TGTGCCAGCAGTGAAGAGGGTTTTCATGAGCAGTTCTTC.

The rearrangement uses TRBV6-5 and TRBJ2-7; D is perhaps TRBD1 (5 bases). CDR3 length: 12 amino acids. V shed 5 bases and J shed 6 bases, with 11 bases lying between them. Germline V CDR1 and CDR2: MNHEY, SVGAGI. This chain's CDR3 is CASSRQGGEQYV. In nucleotides, the CDR3 is TGTGCCAGCAGTCGCCAGGGCGGCGAGCAGTACGTC.

The rearrangement joins TRBV6-5 to TRBJ1-2; 9 bases are a match to TRBD1. The CDR3 is 15 amino acids. Germline CDR1 reads MNHEY; CDR2 reads SVGAGI. With 0 bases clipped from V and 3 bases from J, the junction kept 2 bases outside the gene matches. CDR3 in amino acids: CASSYSGQGDYGYTF. As DNA, the CDR3 is TGTGCCAGCAGTTACTCGGGACAGGGTGACTATGGCTACACCTTC.

In its sample, this clone was seen once. The V call is TRBV30, the J call TRBJ2-2, with TRBD2 identical over 7 bases. CDR1 is GTSNPN and CDR2 is SVGIG in the germline V gene (reference sequence). The CDR3 runs 14 residues. This CDR3 is CGAGAGSLTGELFF. CDR3 DNA: TGTGGGGCCGGAGCGGGGTCCCTCACCGGGGAGCTGTTTTTT.

The gene calls are TRBV28 and TRBJ2-1; 8 nucleotides match TRBD1. This CDR3 comprises 12 residues. Germline values: CDR1 MDHEN, CDR2 SYDVKM. Losses at the gene ends were 6 bases for V and 10 bases for J; bases not matched to a gene: 5. CDR3 sequence: CASSRTGREQFF. CDR3 bases: TGTGCCAGCAGCCGGACAGGGCGGGAGCAGTTCTTC. Together with reference TRBV28 and TRBJ2-1, the CDR3 gives the full variable domain: DVKVTQSSRYLVKRTGEKVFLECVQDMDHENMFWYRQDPGLGLRLIYFSYDVKMKEKGDIPEGYSVSREKKERFSLILESASTNQTSMYLCASSRTGREQFFGPGTRLTVL.

V is TRBV11-1 and J is TRBJ1-3, with D uncertain. Trimming pared 5 bases from V and 3 bases from J, leaving 5 bases between. CDR1 and CDR2 (germline): SGHAT, FQDESV (reference sequence). The CDR3 runs to 12 residues. Here the CDR3 DNA reads TGTGCCAGCAGCGCTAATGGAAACACCATATATTTT. It yields the protein CASSANGNTIYF.

The chain couples TRBV10-3 to TRBJ1-2, with 10 bases aligning to TRBD1. The CDR3 is made up of 17 amino acids. Germline V CDR1 and CDR2: ENHRY, SYGVKD. V dropped 5 bases and J dropped 1; count of bases not matched to a gene: 10. As DNA, the CDR3 is TGTGCCATCAGTAGACAGGGGGCGAATAGTTTTAACTATGGCTACACCTTC. Its translation: CAISRQGANSFNYGYTF.

The rearrangement links TRBV5-1 to TRBJ1-4; TRBD1 might be the D (6 bases). The CDR3 is 17 residues long. Trimming shortened V by 4 bases and J by 3 bases, and 19 bases separated the two germline ends. Germline V gene data show CDR1 as SGHRS and CDR2 as YFSETQ. This CDR3 reads CASSVDGQLGANEKLFF. CDR3 DNA sequence: TGCGCCAGCAGCGTTGATGGACAGTTAGGGGCTAATGAAAAACTGTTTTTT.

The gene calls are TRBV19 and TRBJ2-1; tentatively, D is TRBD1 (6 bases). V was pared by 7 bases and J by 5 bases, with 12 bases between. The V gene's germline CDR1 is LNHDA and CDR2 SQIVND (reference sequence). This CDR3 is 13 amino acids long. The CDR3 here is CASNLRTDNEQFF. The CDR3 nucleotides are TGTGCCAGTAATTTGCGGACAGACAATGAGCAGTTCTTC.

This rearrangement joins TRBV5-1 to TRBJ1-2; TRBD1 agrees at 9 bases. The germline gives CDR1 SGHRS, CDR2 YFSETQ. The trim removed 4 bases at V and 7 bases at J, leaving 8 bases unmatched. The CDR3 spans 14 residues. In nucleotides, the CDR3 is TGCGCCAGCAGCGGTACAGGGACAGGGCTTGGCTACACCTTC. It specifies CASSGTGTGLGYTF. The entire variable domain, with the rest obtained from reference TRBV5-1 and TRBJ1-2, is as follows: KAGVTQTPRYLIKTRGQQVTLSCSPISGHRSVSWYQQTPGQGLQFLFEYFSETQRNKGNFPGRFSGRQFSNSRSEMNVSTLELGDSALYLCASSGTGTGLGYTFGSGTRLTVV.

The CDR3 region has the DNA TGTGCCAGTAGTATGAGGTCTGGGGAGCCCCAGCATTTT. It specifies CASSMRSGEPQHF. The chain uses TRBV19 and TRBJ1-5; D gene unclear. CDR3 length: 13 amino acids. Germline V lookup: CDR1 LNHDA, CDR2 SQIVND (reference sequence). Trimming removed 3 bases at V and 8 bases at J, with 11 bases between.

This chain joins TRBV5-6 and TRBJ2-6; D uncertain. Per germline, CDR1 SGHDT and CDR2 YYEEEE. Trimming took off 10 bases at V and 8 bases at J, with 16 bases between the two ends. CDR3 length equals 13 residues. The chain's CDR3 is CASRAEGTNVLTF. In DNA form, the CDR3 reads TGTGCCTCCCGCGCGGAAGGTACCAACGTCCTGACTTTC.

This clone came up once. The chain combines TRBV18 with TRBJ1-5, with 9 bases fitting TRBD1. The CDR3 consists of 18 residues. The germline V gene encodes CDR1 KGHSH and CDR2 LQKENI. Germline trimming cut 3 bases from V and 1 base from J; bases unmatched to any gene: 10. The DNA for the CDR3 is TGTGCCAGCTCACCCGGGGACAGGGCCCTCCCAAGCAATCAGCCCCAGCATTTT. It is translated as CASSPGDRALPSNQPQHF.

The chain employs TRBV19 and TRBJ2-4; D gene unclear. Germline CDR1 reads LNHDA; CDR2 reads SQIVND (reference sequence). The CDR3 consists of 15 residues. Trimming took off 5 bases at V and 7 bases at J, with 18 bases between the two ends. The CDR3 here is CASSDDAAGRNIQYF. Written as DNA, the CDR3 is TGTGCCAGTAGTGATGACGCTGCAGGTCGGAACATTCAGTACTTC.

This clone has only one observation. The chain couples TRBV28 to TRBJ2-7, with D possibly being TRBD2 (6 bases). The germline V and J ends were trimmed by 4 bases and 3 bases, with 13 bases remaining between them. The CDR3 contains 14 residues. Per germline, CDR1 MDHEN and CDR2 SYDVKM. The CDR3 nucleotides are TGTGCCAGCAGTTGGTTTCGGGGGAACTACGAGCAGTACTTC. Translated, it gives CASSWFRGNYEQYF.

The chain recombines TRBV11-2 with TRBJ2-5, with 8 bases fitting TRBD1. V gave up 3 bases and J gave up 3 bases; unmatched junction bases: 6. The CDR3 spans 15 residues. The V gene's germline CDR1 is SGHAT and CDR2 FQNNGV. The CDR3 is CASSFQRTGKETQYF. CDR3 nucleotides: TGTGCCAGCAGCTTCCAACGGACAGGGAAAGAGACCCAGTACTTC. The full variable domain, in which reference TRBV11-2 and TRBJ2-5 provide the parts outside the CDR3, is EAGVAQSPRYKIIEKRQSVAFWCNPISGHATLYWYQQILGQGPKLLIQFQNNGVVDDSQLPKDRFSAERLKGVDSTLKIQPAKLEDSAVYLCASSFQRTGKETQYFGPGTRLLVL.

This clone was found once. The chain carries TRBV27 and TRBJ1-5, with D maybe TRBD1 (6 bases). Germline V gene lookup returns CDR1 MNHEY and CDR2 SMNVEV (reference sequence). V lost 2 bases and J lost 7, with 9 bases in between. There are 13 residues in the CDR3. The CDR3 is CASSLMGGQPQHF. For the CDR3, the DNA is TGTGCCAGCAGTTTAATGGGGGGCCAGCCCCAGCATTTT.

This chain connects TRBV7-3 to TRBJ2-2; D is perhaps TRBD1 (6 bases). The ends were cut back, 1 base at V and 2 bases at J, with 11 bases in the middle. Germline CDR1 and CDR2: SGHTA and FQGTGA. The CDR3 length is 16 residues. For the CDR3, the DNA is TGTGCCAGCAGCTTAAGGCCCAGGGGAAACACCGGGGAGCTGTTTTTT. Protein: CASSLRPRGNTGELFF.

In nucleotides, the CDR3 is TGTGCCAGCAGCTTCCGACTAGTCTATGAGCAGTTCTTC. Translating gives CASSFRLVYEQFF. V gene TRBV7-2 combines with J gene TRBJ2-1; D may be TRBD2 (6 bases). This CDR3 spans 13 amino acids. The V and J ends lost 3 bases and 8 bases respectively, with 11 bases between them. Germline V gives CDR1 SGHTA, CDR2 FQGNSA. The whole variable domain, filled in from reference TRBV7-2 and TRBJ2-1, reads GAGVSQSPSNKVTEKGKDVELRCDPISGHTALYWYRQSLGQGLEFLIYFQGNSAPDKSGLPSDRFSAERTGGSVSTLTIQRTQQEDSAVYLCASSFRLVYEQFFGPGTRLTVL.

This clone came up once. The chain joins TRBV3-1 (or the pseudogene TRBV3-2) to TRBJ2-5, with TRBD2 matching 11 bases. This CDR3 has 18 amino acids. The germline CDR1 and CDR2 sequences are LGHDT and YNNKEL (reference sequence). V dropped 0 bases and J dropped 5; count of bases not matched to a gene: 11. The DNA for the CDR3 is TGTGCCAGCAGCCAAGAGATCGCGGCTAGCGGGGGGTGGGAGACCCAGTACTTC. This translates into CASSQEIAASGGWETQYF.

The chain employs TRBV24-1 and TRBJ2-5; 8 bases are a match to TRBD2. The length of the CDR3 is 17 residues. CDR1 and CDR2 (germline): KGHDR, SFDVKD. V lost 6 bases and J lost 0; bases outside the gene matches: 11. CDR3 DNA sequence: TGTGCCACCAGTCTGGGTACGGGAGGGGCCCACCAAGAGACCCAGTACTTC. Encoded protein: CATSLGTGGAHQETQYF.

V usage is TRBV28 and J usage is TRBJ1-1, with D hard to call. The germline CDR1 and CDR2 sequences are MDHEN and SYDVKM. The CDR3 covers 13 residues. V was shortened by 6 bases and J by 1 base, with 9 bases between the two germline ends. CDR3 DNA sequence: TGTGCCAGCAGACAACAAGGGAACACTGAAGCTTTCTTT. Translation gives CASRQQGNTEAFF. Based on the CDR3 plus reference TRBV28 and TRBJ1-1, the full variable domain is DVKVTQSSRYLVKRTGEKVFLECVQDMDHENMFWYRQDPGLGLRLIYFSYDVKMKEKGDIPEGYSVSREKKERFSLILESASTNQTSMYLCASRQQGNTEAFFGQGTRLTVV.

The chain has TRBV18 and TRBJ2-7; 10 bases align to TRBD1. J lost 3 bases, V lost 4 bases, and 6 bases had no gene match. Germline V gene data show CDR1 as KGHSH and CDR2 as LQKENI. The CDR3 runs 15 residues. The CDR3 sequence is CASSQGQGFGYEQYV. CDR3 nucleotide sequence: TGTGCCAGCTCACAGGGACAGGGGTTTGGCTACGAGCAGTACGTC.